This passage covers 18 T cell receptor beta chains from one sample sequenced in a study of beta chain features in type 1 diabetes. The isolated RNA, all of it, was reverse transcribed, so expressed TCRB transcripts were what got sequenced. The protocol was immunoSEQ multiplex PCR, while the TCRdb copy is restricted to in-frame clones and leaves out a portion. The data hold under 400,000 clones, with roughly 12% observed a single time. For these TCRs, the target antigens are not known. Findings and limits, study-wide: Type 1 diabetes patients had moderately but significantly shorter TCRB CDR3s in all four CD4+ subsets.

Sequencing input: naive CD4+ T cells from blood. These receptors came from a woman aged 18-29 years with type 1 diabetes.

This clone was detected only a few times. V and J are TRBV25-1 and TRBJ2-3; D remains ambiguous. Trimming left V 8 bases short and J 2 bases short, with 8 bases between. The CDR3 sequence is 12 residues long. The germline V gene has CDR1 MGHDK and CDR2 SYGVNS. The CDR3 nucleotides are TGTGCCAGCTCCCCGGTCACAGATACGCAGTATTTT. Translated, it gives CASSPVTDTQYF.

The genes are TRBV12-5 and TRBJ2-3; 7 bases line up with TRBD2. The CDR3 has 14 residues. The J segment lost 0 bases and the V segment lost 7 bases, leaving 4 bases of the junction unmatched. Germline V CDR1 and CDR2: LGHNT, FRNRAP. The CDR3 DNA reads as TGTGCTAGTGCCTCTAGCGGCAGCACAGATACGCAGTATTTT. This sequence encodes CASASSGSTDTQYF.

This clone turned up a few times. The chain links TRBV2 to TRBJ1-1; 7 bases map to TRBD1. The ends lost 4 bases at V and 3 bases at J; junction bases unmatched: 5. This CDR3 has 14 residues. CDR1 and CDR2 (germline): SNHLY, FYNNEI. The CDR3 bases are TGTGCCAGCAGTGGTGAGGGGGCGGACACTGAAGCTTTCTTT. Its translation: CASSGEGADTEAFF.

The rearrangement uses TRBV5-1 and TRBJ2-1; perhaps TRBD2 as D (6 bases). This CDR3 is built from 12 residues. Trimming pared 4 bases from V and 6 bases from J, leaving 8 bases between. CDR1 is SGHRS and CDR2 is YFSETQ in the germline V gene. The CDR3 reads CASSAGSNEQFF. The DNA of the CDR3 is TGCGCCAGCAGCGCCGGGAGCAATGAGCAGTTCTTC.

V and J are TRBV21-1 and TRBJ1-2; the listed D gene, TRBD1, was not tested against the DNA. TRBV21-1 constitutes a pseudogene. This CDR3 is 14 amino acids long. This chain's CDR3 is CASSRSGLGYGYTF. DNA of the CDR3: TGTGCCAGCAGCAGGTCAGGCCTCGGCTATGGCTACACCTTC.

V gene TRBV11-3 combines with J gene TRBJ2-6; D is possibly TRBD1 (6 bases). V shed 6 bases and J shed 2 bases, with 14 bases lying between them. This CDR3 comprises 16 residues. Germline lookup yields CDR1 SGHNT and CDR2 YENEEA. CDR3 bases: TGTGCCAGCAGTCCAGGGGTGGGCGCTGGGGCCAACGTCCTGACTTTC. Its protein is CASSPGVGAGANVLTF.

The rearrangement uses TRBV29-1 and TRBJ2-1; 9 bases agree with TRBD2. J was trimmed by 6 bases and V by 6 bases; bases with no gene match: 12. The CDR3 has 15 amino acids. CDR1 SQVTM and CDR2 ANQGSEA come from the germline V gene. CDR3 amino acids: CSVGTASGNLNEQFF. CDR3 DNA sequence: TGCAGCGTCGGAACGGCTAGCGGGAACCTCAATGAGCAGTTCTTC.

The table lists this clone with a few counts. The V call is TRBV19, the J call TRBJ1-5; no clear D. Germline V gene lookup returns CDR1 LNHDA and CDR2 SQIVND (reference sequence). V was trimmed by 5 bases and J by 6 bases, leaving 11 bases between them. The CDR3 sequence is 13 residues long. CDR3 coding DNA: TGTGCCAGTAGTGTCAACAGAGTTCAGCCCCAGCATTTT. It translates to CASSVNRVQPQHF.

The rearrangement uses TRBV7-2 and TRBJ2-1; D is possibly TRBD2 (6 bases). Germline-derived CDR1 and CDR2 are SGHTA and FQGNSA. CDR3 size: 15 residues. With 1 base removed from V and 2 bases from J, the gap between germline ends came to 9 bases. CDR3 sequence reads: CASSLEAGPYNEQFF. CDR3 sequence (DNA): TGTGCCAGCAGCTTAGAGGCGGGACCCTACAATGAGCAGTTCTTC.

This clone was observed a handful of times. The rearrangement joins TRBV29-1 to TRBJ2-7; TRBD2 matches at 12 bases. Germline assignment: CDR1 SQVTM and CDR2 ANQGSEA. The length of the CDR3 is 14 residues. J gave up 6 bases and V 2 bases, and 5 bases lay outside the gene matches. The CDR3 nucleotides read TGCAGCGTTGAATCAGGACTAGCGGGGAGCGAGCAGTACTTC. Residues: CSVESGLAGSEQYF.

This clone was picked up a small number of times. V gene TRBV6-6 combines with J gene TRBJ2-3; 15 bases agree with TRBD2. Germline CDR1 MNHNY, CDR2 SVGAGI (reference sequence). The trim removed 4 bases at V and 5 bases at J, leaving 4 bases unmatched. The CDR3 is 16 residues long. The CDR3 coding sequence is TGTGCCAGCAGTTGGACTAGCGGGGGGGTCAGAGATACGCAGTATTTT. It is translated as CASSWTSGGVRDTQYF.

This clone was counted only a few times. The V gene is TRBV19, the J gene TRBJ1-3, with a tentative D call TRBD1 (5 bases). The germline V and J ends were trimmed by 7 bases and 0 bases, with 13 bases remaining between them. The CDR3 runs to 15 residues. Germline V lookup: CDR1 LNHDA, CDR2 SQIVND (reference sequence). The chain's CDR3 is CASTADSYSGNTIYF. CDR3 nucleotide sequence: TGTGCCAGTACCGCCGACAGCTACTCTGGAAACACCATATATTTT. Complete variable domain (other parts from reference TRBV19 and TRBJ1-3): DGGITQSPKYLFRKEGQNVTLSCEQNLNHDAMYWYRQDPGQGLRLIYYSQIVNDFQKGDIAEGYSVSREKKESFPLTVTSAQKNPTAFYLCASTADSYSGNTIYFGEGSWLTVV.

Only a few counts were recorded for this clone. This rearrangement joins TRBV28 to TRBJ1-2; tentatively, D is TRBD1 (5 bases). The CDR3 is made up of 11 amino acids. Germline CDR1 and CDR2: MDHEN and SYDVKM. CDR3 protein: CGTLSIFGYTF. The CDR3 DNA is TGTGGGACACTTAGTATCTTTGGCTACACCTTC.

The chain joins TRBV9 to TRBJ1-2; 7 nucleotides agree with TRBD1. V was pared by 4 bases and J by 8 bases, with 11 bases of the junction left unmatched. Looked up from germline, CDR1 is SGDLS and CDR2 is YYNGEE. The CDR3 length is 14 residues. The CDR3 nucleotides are TGTGCCAGCAGCCCCTGGTCGGAGGGACAGGGCTACACCTTC. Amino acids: CASSPWSEGQGYTF.

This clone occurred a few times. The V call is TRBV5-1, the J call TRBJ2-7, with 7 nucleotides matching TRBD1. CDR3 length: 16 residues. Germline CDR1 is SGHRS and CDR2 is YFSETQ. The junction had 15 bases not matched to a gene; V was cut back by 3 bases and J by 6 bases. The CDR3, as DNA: TGCGCCAGCAGCTCGGGACAGCACTTCGCTTTCTCCGAGCAGTACTTC. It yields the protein CASSSGQHFAFSEQYF.

CDR3 nucleotides: TGTGCCAGCAGCTCCTTCCAACAGGGGAACGTCCTGACTTTC. Protein sequence: CASSSFQQGNVLTF. This sequence joins TRBV5-4 and TRBJ2-6; TRBD1 agrees at 7 bases. This CDR3 comprises 14 residues. CDR1 is SGHNT and CDR2 is YYREEE in the germline V gene (reference sequence). Unmatched junction bases numbered 7, after V lost 3 bases and J lost 10 bases. Full variable domain (missing parts from reference TRBV5-4 and TRBJ2-6): ETGVTQSPTHLIKTRGQQVTLRCSSQSGHNTVSWYQQALGQGPQFIFQYYREEENGRGNFPPRFSGLQFPNYSSELNVNALELDDSALYLCASSSFQQGNVLTFGAGSRLTVL.

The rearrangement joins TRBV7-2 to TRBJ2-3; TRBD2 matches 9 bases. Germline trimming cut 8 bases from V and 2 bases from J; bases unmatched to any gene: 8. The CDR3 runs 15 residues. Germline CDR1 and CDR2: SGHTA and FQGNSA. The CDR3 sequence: CASGKAGGHTDTQYF. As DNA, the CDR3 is TGTGCCAGCGGGAAAGCGGGGGGTCACACAGATACGCAGTATTTT.

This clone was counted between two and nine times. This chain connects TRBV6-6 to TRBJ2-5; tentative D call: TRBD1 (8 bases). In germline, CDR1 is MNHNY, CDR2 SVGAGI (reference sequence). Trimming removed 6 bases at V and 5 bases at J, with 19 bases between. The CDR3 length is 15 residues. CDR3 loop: CASRLPQGGSETQYF. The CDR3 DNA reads TGTGCCAGCAGGCTCCCACAGGGGGGGAGCGAGACCCAGTACTTC.